The next 13 T cell receptor beta chains were all read from a single sample in a study of blood T cell repertoires in COVID-19. Repertoires were generated with immunoSEQ multiplex PCR, while TCRdb's copy carries only in-frame clones and drops some. There are tens of thousands of clones in the sample; roughly three quarters occur only once, and under 2.5% lies in the top ten. The material sequenced was peripheral blood. The origin of the receptors is a man between 65 and 80 years old with COVID-19, enrolled during active disease.

This clone was counted only a few times. The rearrangement joins TRBV9 to TRBJ2-5; 7 nucleotides agree with TRBD2. J was trimmed by 5 bases and V by 3 bases; bases with no gene match: 10. The length of the CDR3 is 15 residues. CDR1 and CDR2 from the germline V gene are SGDLS and YYNGEE. CDR3 sequence (DNA): TGTGCCAGCAGCGCCTCGGCGGGAGCCGGGGAGACCCAGTACTTC. Protein sequence: CASSASAGAGETQYF. The entire variable domain, with the rest obtained from reference TRBV9 and TRBJ2-5, is as follows: DSGVTQTPKHLITATGQRVTLRCSPRSGDLSVYWYQQSLDQGLQFLIQYYNGEERAKGNILERFSAQQFPDLHSELNLSSLELGDSALYFCASSASAGAGETQYFGPGTRLLVL.

This rearrangement joins TRBV5-6 to TRBJ1-1; 7 nucleotides match TRBD1. V dropped 4 bases and J dropped 5; count of bases not matched to a gene: 2. CDR1 SGHDT and CDR2 YYEEEE come from the germline V gene. The CDR3 runs 12 residues. CDR3 coding DNA: TGTGCCAGCAGCCAGGACAGGACTGAAGCTTTCTTT. It codes for CASSQDRTEAFF.

The rearrangement uses TRBV7-3 and TRBJ2-7, with TRBD2 matching 7 bases. Looked up from germline, CDR1 is SGHTA and CDR2 is FQGTGA. The CDR3 is 13 residues long. With V trimmed by 2 bases and J by 7 bases, 5 bases remained unmatched. The CDR3: CASSLYIAGEQYF. The CDR3, as DNA: TGTGCCAGCAGCTTATATATAGCGGGTGAGCAGTACTTC.

The chain joins TRBV6-2 or TRBV6-3 to TRBJ2-1; 10 bases are a match to TRBD1. The germline gives CDR1 MNHEY, CDR2 SVGEGT. The junction had 4 bases not matched to a gene; V was cut back by 4 bases and J by 4 bases. The CDR3 has 15 amino acids. CDR3 region: CASSLMGQGYNEQFF. CDR3 coding DNA: TGTGCCAGCAGTTTAATGGGACAGGGGTACAATGAGCAGTTCTTC.

The chain uses TRBV4-3 and TRBJ1-3; D is unresolved. CDR3 length equals 15 residues. Germline loops: CDR1 LGHNA, CDR2 YSLEER. Trimming took off 0 bases at V and 3 bases at J, with 9 bases between the two ends. In nucleotides, the CDR3 is TGCGCCAGCAGCCAAGATAACGGGGTTGGAAACACCATATATTTT. Protein sequence: CASSQDNGVGNTIYF.

A single count supports this clone. The rearrangement uses TRBV28 and TRBJ1-2, with 9 bases lining up with TRBD1. The CDR3 is 17 amino acids. Trimming removed 3 bases from V and 4 bases from J; junction bases left unmatched: 12. Germline V CDR1 and CDR2: MDHEN, SYDVKM. The CDR3, as DNA: TGTGCCAGCAGTTTCCGGGGTAGGACAGGGGATGGCTATGGCTACACCTTC. Amino acids: CASSFRGRTGDGYGYTF.

The chain employs TRBV30 and TRBJ2-2, with D possibly matching TRBD2 (6 bases). From germline, CDR1 is GTSNPN and CDR2 SVGIG (reference sequence). Trimming cost V 2 bases and J 3 bases, with 13 bases left between them. The CDR3 runs to 15 residues. CDR3 coding DNA: TGTGCCTGGAGTATCGGGGACTCGGACACCGGGGAGCTGTTTTTT. Translation: CAWSIGDSDTGELFF.

This chain uses TRBV6-5 with TRBJ2-1, with D perhaps TRBD1 (5 bases). CDR1 is MNHEY and CDR2 is SVGAGI in the germline V gene. The CDR3 is made up of 14 amino acids. V lost 4 bases to trimming and J lost 16 bases, with 23 bases between them. The CDR3 loop reads CASSFDRSQGSSFF. For the CDR3, the DNA is TGTGCCAGCAGTTTCGATCGGTCCCAGGGATCTTCATTCTTC.

The gene calls are TRBV4-1 and TRBJ2-7, with 7 nucleotides matching TRBD1. The V and J ends lost 3 bases and 2 bases, in that order; junction bases with no gene match: 10. The CDR3 is 16 residues long. The V gene's germline CDR1 is MGHRA and CDR2 YSYEKL. CDR3 bases: TGCGCCAGCAGCCACGCTTGGAACAGGGGTCCCTACGAGCAGTACTTC. Amino acids: CASSHAWNRGPYEQYF.

The rearrangement links TRBV11-2 to TRBJ2-7; 8 positions agree with TRBD1. V shed 8 bases, J shed 4 bases, and the junction held 13 bases outside the gene matches. The V gene's germline CDR1 is SGHAT and CDR2 FQNNGV. This CDR3 has 15 residues. In DNA, the CDR3 is TGTGCCAGCGGATCACCGCGGACAGGGTCATACGAGCAGTACTTC. Translating gives CASGSPRTGSYEQYF.

The chain recombines TRBV28 with TRBJ2-2; 8 nucleotides agree with TRBD1. With 6 bases clipped from V and 6 bases from J, the junction kept 6 bases outside the gene matches. CDR1 is MDHEN, CDR2 SYDVKM, per germline. The CDR3 covers 14 residues. For the CDR3, the DNA is TGTGCCAGCAGGCAACAGGGGGAACCCGGGGAGCTGTTTTTT. Encoded protein: CASRQQGEPGELFF.

The chain employs TRBV3-1 (or the pseudogene TRBV3-2) and TRBJ2-7, with TRBD2 matching over 7 bases. This CDR3 has 12 amino acids. Trimming cost V 4 bases and J 12 bases; bases outside gene matches: 9. The germline V gene has CDR1 LGHDT and CDR2 YNNKEL (reference sequence). The CDR3, as DNA: TGTGCCAGCAGCCGCGGGGAGGGCGGACTGTACTTC. Amino acids: CASSRGEGGLYF.

This rearrangement joins TRBV11-1 to TRBJ2-3, with 11 bases matching TRBD1. V was pared by 4 bases and J by 5 bases, with 5 bases of the junction left unmatched. There are 15 residues in the CDR3. Germline V gene data show CDR1 as SGHAT and CDR2 as FQDESV (reference sequence). The CDR3 here is CASSSRDRGKDTQYF. As DNA, the CDR3 is TGTGCCAGCAGCTCCCGGGACAGGGGGAAAGATACGCAGTATTTT.